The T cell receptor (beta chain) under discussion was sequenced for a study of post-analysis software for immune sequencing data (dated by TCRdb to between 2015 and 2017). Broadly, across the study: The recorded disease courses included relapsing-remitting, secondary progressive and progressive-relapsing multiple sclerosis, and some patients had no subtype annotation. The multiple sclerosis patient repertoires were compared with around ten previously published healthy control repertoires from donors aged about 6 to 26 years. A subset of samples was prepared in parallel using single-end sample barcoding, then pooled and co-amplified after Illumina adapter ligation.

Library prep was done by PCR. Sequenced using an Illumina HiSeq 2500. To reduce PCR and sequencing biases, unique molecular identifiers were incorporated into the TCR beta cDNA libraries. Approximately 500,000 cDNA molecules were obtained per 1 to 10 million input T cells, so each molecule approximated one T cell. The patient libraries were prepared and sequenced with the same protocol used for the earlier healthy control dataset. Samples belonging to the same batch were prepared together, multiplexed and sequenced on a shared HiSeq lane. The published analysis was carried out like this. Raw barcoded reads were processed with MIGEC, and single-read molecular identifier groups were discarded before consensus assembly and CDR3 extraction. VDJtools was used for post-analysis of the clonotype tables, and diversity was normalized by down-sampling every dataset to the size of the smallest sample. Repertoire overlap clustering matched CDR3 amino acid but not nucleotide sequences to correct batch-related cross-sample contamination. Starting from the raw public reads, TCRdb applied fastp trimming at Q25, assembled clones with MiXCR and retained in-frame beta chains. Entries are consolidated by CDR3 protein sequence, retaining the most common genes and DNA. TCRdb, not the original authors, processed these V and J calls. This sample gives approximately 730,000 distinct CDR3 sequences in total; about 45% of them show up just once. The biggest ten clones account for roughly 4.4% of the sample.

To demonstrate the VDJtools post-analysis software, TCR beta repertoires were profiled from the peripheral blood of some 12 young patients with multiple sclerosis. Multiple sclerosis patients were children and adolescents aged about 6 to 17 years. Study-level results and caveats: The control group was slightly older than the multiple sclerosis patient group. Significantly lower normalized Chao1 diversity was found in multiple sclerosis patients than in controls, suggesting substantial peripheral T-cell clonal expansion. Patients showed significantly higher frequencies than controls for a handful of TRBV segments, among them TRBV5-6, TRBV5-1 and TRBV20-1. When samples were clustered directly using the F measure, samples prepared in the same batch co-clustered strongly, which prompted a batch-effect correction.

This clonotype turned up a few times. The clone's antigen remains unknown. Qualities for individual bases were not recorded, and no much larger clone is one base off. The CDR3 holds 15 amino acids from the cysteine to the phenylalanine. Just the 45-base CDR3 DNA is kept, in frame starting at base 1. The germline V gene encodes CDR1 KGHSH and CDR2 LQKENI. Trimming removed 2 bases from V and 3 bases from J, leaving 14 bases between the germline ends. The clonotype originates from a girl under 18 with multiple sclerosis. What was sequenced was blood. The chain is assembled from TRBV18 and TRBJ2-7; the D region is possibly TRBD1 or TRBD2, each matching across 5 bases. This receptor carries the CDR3 CASSPTRDGFYEQYF. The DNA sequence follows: TGTGCCAGCTCACCAACCAGGGACGGCTTCTACGAGCAGTACTTC.